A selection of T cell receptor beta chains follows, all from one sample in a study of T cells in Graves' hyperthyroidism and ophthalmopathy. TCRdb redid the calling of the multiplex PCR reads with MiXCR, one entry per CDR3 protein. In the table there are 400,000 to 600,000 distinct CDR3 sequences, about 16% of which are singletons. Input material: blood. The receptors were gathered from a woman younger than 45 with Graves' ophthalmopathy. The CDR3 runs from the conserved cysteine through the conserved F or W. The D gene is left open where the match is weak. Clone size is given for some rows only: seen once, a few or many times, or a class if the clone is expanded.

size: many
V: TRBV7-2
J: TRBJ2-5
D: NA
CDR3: CASSFPSSETQYF
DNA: TGTGCCAGCAGCTTCCCTTCGTCGGAGACCCAGTACTTC

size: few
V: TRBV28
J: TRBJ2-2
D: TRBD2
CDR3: CASQTASGTGELFF
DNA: TGTGCCAGCCAAACGGCTAGCGGGACCGGGGAGCTGTTTTTT

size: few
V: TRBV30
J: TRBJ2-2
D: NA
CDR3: CAWNGNTGELFF
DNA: TGTGCCTGGAATGGTAACACCGGGGAGCTGTTTTTT

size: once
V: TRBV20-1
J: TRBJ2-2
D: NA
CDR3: CSARSGEHTGELFF
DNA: TGCAGTGCTAGATCGGGAGAGCACACCGGGGAGCTGTTTTTT

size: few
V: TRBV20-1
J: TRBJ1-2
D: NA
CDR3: CSATAGDYGYTF
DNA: TGCAGTGCTACGGCGGGGGACTATGGCTACACCTTC

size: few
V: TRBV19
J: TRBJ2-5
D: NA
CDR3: CASSLTPGAMGETQYF
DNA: TGTGCCAGTAGTCTCACACCGGGAGCGATGGGAGAGACCCAGTACTTC

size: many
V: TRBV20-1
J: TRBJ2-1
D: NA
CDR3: CSAPGTVGFNEQFF
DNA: TGCAGTGCACCCGGGACCGTGGGGTTCAATGAGCAGTTCTTC

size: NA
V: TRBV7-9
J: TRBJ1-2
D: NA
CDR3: CASSLVRGLDGYTF
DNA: TGTGCCAGCAGCTTAGTCAGAGGGCTCGATGGCTACACCTTC

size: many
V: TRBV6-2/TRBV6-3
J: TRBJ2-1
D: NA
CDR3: CASSYWASYNEQFF
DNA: TGTGCCAGCAGTTACTGGGCCTCCTACAATGAGCAGTTCTTC

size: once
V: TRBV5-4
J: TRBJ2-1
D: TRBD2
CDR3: CASSLDVSGDTHYNEQFF
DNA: TGTGCCAGCAGCTTGGATGTTAGCGGGGATACTCACTACAATGAGCAGTTCTTC

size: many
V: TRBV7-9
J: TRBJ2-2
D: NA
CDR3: CASSPWDTGELFF
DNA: TGTGCCAGCAGCCCCTGGGACACCGGGGAGCTGTTTTTT

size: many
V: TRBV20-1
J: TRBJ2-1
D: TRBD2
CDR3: CSAGDTSGRSNEQFF
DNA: TGCAGTGCGGGGGATACTAGCGGGAGATCCAATGAGCAGTTCTTC

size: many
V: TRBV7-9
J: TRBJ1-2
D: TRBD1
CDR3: CASSLRQGANYGYTF
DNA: TGTGCCAGCAGCCTCCGACAGGGAGCCAACTATGGCTACACCTTC

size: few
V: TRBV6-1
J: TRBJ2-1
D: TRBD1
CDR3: CASSAGQGLNNEQFF
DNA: TGTGCCAGCAGTGCCGGACAGGGGCTAAACAATGAGCAGTTCTTC

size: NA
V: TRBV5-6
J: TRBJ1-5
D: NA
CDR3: CASSFSGPGSNQPQHF
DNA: TGTGCCAGCAGCTTTTCAGGGCCGGGTAGCAATCAGCCCCAGCATTTT

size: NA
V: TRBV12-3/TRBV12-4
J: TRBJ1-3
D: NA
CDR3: CASSLPHTIYF
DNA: TGTGCCAGCAGTTTACCCCACACCATATATTTT

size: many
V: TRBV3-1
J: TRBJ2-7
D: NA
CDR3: CASSQLEGYEQYF
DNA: TGTGCCAGCAGCCAACTTGAGGGCTACGAGCAGTACTTC

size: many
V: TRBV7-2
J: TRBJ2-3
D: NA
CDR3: CASSPGIPSTDTQYF
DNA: TGTGCCAGCAGCCCCGGGATCCCAAGCACAGATACGCAGTATTTT

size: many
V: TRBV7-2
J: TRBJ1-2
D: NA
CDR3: CASSPEWQTYYGYTF
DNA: TGTGCCAGCAGCCCGGAGTGGCAGACCTACTATGGCTACACCTTC

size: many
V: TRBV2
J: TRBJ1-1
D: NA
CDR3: CASSVGRGTEAFF
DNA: TGTGCCAGCAGCGTCGGGCGAGGCACTGAAGCTTTCTTT

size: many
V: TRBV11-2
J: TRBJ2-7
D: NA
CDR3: CASSLDPGVGEQYF
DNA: TGTGCCAGCAGCTTAGACCCAGGGGTCGGGGAGCAGTACTTC

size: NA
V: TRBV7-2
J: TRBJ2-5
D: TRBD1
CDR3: CASSPRTGAETQYF
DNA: TGTGCCAGCAGCCCCCGGACAGGGGCAGAGACCCAGTACTTC

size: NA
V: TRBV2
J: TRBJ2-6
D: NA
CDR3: CASSEWGSGANVLTF
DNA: TGTGCCAGCAGTGAATGGGGCTCTGGGGCCAACGTCCTGACTTTC

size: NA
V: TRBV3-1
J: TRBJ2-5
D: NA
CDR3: CASTPGLTRGTQYF
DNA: TGTGCCAGTACCCCGGGCCTTACGAGGGGGACCCAGTACTTC

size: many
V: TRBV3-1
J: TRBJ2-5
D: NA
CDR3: CASKETQYF
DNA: TGTGCCAGCAAAGAGACCCAGTACTTC

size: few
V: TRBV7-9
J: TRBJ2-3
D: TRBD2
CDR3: CASSLTPAGGPDTQYF
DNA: TGTGCCAGCAGCTTAACCCCAGCGGGAGGGCCAGATACGCAGTATTTT

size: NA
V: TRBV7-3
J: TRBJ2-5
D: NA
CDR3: CASSFLGGTNQETQYF
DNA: TGTGCCAGCAGCTTCCTCGGCGGGACAAACCAAGAGACCCAGTACTTC

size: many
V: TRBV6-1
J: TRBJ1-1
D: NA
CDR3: CASLRQLNTEAFF
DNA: TGTGCCAGCTTGAGGCAGCTGAACACTGAAGCTTTCTTT

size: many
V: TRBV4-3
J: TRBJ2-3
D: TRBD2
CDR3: CASSQGVAGGSTDTQYF
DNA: TGCGCCAGCAGCCAAGGGGTAGCGGGAGGGTCCACAGATACGCAGTATTTT

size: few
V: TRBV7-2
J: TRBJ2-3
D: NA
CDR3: CASSSPADTQYF
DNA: TGTGCCAGCAGCTCCCCAGCAGATACGCAGTATTTT

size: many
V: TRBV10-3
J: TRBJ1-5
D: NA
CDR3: CAISELKNQPQHF
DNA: TGTGCCATCAGCGAACTAAAGAATCAGCCCCAGCATTTT

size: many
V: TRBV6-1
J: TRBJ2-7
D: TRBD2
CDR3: CASSSLTSGSPEQYF
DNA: TGTGCCAGCAGTTCCTTAACTAGCGGGAGTCCCGAGCAGTACTTC

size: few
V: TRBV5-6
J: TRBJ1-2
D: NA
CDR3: CASSLWGQMKNYGYTF
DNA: TGTGCCAGCAGCTTATGGGGACAAATGAAGAACTATGGCTACACCTTC

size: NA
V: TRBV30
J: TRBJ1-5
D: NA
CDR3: CAWSSTGGIDQPQHF
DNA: TGTGCCTGGAGCTCGACAGGAGGAATTGATCAGCCCCAGCATTTT

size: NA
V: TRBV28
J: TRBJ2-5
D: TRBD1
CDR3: CASGQTGGHQETQYF
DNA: TGTGCCAGCGGCCAGACAGGGGGCCACCAAGAGACCCAGTACTTC

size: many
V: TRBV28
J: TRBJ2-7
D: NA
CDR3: CASSFGPSSYEQYF
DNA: TGTGCCAGCAGTTTTGGTCCAAGCTCCTACGAGCAGTACTTC

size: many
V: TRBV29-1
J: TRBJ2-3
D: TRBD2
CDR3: CSTGLAGFADTQYF
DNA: TGCAGCACTGGACTAGCGGGATTTGCAGATACGCAGTATTTT

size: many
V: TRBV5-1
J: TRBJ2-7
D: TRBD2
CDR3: CASSSPTASGNGQYF
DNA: TGCGCCAGCAGCTCCCCTACGGCTAGCGGGAATGGGCAGTACTTC

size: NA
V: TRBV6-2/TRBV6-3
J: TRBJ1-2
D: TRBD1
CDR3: CASSSSRQGRNYGYTF
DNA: TGTGCCAGCAGTTCATCTCGACAGGGTAGAAACTATGGCTACACCTTC

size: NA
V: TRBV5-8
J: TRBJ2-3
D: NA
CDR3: CASSAGTDGTDTQYF
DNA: TGTGCCAGCAGCGCCGGGACGGACGGCACAGATACGCAGTATTTT

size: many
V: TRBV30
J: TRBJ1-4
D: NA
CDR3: CAWRGWQTNEKLFF
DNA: TGTGCCTGGAGGGGTTGGCAGACTAATGAAAAACTGTTTTTT

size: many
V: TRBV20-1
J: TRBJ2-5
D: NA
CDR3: CSARMVPRHLQETQYF
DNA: TGCAGTGCTAGGATGGTTCCCCGACACCTACAAGAGACCCAGTACTTC

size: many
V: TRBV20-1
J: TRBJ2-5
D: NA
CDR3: CSAVRAGETQYF
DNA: TGCAGTGCTGTCAGGGCGGGGGAGACCCAGTACTTC

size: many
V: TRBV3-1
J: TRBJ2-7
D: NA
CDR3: CASSISGLGYEQYF
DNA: TGTGCCAGCAGCATAAGCGGGTTGGGGTACGAGCAGTACTTC

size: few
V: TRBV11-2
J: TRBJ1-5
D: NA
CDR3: CASSLSGIYSNQPQHF
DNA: TGTGCCAGCAGCTTATCAGGGATTTATAGCAATCAGCCCCAGCATTTT

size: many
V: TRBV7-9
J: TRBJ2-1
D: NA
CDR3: CASSPPGARGNEQFF
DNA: TGTGCCAGCAGCCCCCCCGGGGCAAGGGGCAATGAGCAGTTCTTC